One and the same sample provided the 21 T cell receptor beta chains below, sequenced in a study of HIV-infected patients and healthy controls. Reverse transcription used 450 to 500 ng RNA and constant-region primers for alpha and beta. Alpha and beta chain libraries were made separately by chain-specific third strand synthesis with multiplexing indices. One entry per CDR3 protein results from TCRdb running MiXCR on the 5' RACE reads. There are about 11,000 distinct CDR3 sequences in the sample; just over 5% occur only once, and about 3% lies in the top ten. The repertoire came from unfractionated whole blood and reflected all unsorted peripheral T cells. The sequenced sample was blood. The receptors derive from an adult in good health.

This clonotype is medium-sized by share. The chain joins TRBV27 to TRBJ2-3; D is undetermined. Trimming cost V 2 bases and J 7 bases, with 16 bases left between them. The CDR3 is 15 amino acids. Germline lookup yields CDR1 MNHEY and CDR2 SMNVEV (reference sequence). The CDR3 region is CASSLRELPTNTQYF. CDR3 bases: TGTGCCAGCAGTTTACGCGAGCTACCTACTAATACGCAGTATTTT.

This clonotype was seen repeatedly, ten times or more. V is TRBV7-9 and J is TRBJ2-5; D gene unclear. CDR1 is SEHNR, CDR2 FQNEAQ, per germline (reference sequence). V lost 2 bases and J lost 2, with 9 bases in between. The length of the CDR3 is 14 residues. CDR3: CASSLRVEQETQYF. CDR3 DNA sequence: TGTGCCAGCAGCTTACGGGTGGAGCAAGAGACCCAGTACTTC. Combining the CDR3 with reference TRBV7-9 and TRBJ2-5 gives the whole variable domain DTGVSQNPRHKITKRGQNVTFRCDPISEHNRLYWYRQTLGQGPEFLTYFQNEAQLEKSRLLSDRFSAERPKGSFSTLEIQRTEQGDSAMYLCASSLRVEQETQYFGPGTRLLVL.

This clonotype was seen a few times. The genes are TRBV15 and TRBJ1-1; 8 bases fit TRBD1. This CDR3 has 17 residues. V gave up 2 bases and J gave up 0 bases; unmatched junction bases: 8. Germline CDR1 LNHNV, CDR2 YYDKDF (reference sequence). The chain's CDR3 is CATSRNSGGGMNTEAFF. The DNA of the CDR3 is TGTGCCACCAGCAGAAATTCAGGGGGCGGGATGAACACTGAAGCTTTCTTT. Variable domain in full (rest from reference TRBV15 and TRBJ1-1): DAMVIQNPRYQVTQFGKPVTLSCSQTLNHNVMYWYQQKSSQAPKLLFHYYDKDFNNEADTPDNFQSRRPNTSFCFLDIRSPGLGDTAMYLCATSRNSGGGMNTEAFFGQGTRLTVV.

Sample share makes this clonotype medium-sized. This chain connects TRBV3-1 to TRBJ2-7; 8 bases line up with TRBD1. Germline assignment: CDR1 LGHDT and CDR2 YNNKEL (reference sequence). J was trimmed by 3 bases and V by 0 bases; bases with no gene match: 7. The length of the CDR3 is 16 residues. CDR3 nucleotides: TGTGCCAGCAGCCAAGATCGGGGGACAGGAAACTACGAGCAGTACTTC. This sequence encodes CASSQDRGTGNYEQYF.

Many counts were recorded for this clonotype. The chain joins TRBV9 to TRBJ1-2, with D possibly matching TRBD1 (5 bases). Germline CDR1 SGDLS, CDR2 YYNGEE. This CDR3 is built from 14 residues. Trimming took off 4 bases at V and 5 bases at J, with 15 bases between the two ends. CDR3 amino acids: CASSPSRDPYGYTF. In DNA, the CDR3 is TGTGCCAGCAGCCCCAGTAGGGACCCTTATGGCTACACCTTC.

There are many counts of this clonotype. V usage is TRBV5-5 and J usage is TRBJ2-7, with D perhaps TRBD1 (6 bases). This CDR3 has 15 amino acids. Germline loops: CDR1 SGHKS, CDR2 YYEKEE (reference sequence). Trimming cost V 0 bases and J 3 bases, with 13 bases left between them. The CDR3 nucleotides are TGTGCCAGCAGCTTGGAATGGGGGCGAAGCTACGAGCAGTACTTC. Protein product: CASSLEWGRSYEQYF.

For this clonotype: It may be a read error: a sequence one base away is much more abundant. V and J are TRBV2 and TRBJ2-5; D perhaps matches TRBD1 (5 bases). This CDR3 spans 13 amino acids. CDR1 and CDR2 (germline): SNHLY, FYNNEI. CDR3 region: CASSSGFIEAQYF. CDR3 coding DNA: TGTGCCAGCAGTTCAGGGTTTATAGAGGCCCAGTACTTC. The full variable domain, in which reference TRBV2 and TRBJ2-5 provide the parts outside the CDR3, is EPEVTQTPSHQVTQMGQEVILRCVPISNHLYFYWYRQILGQKVEFLVSFYNNEISEKSEIFDDQFSVERPDGSNFTLKIRSTKLEDSAMYFCASSSGFIEAQYFGPGTRLLVL.

By share of the sample, this clonotype is medium-sized. The V gene is TRBV2, the J gene TRBJ1-4; D remains ambiguous. The CDR3 contains 16 residues. Germline CDR1 SNHLY, CDR2 FYNNEI. The V end lost 1 base, the J end lost 1 base, and 10 bases lay between the germline ends. The CDR3 DNA is TGTGCCAGCAGTGAAGACCAAGTCGGAACTAATGAAAAACTGTTTTTT. Its protein is CASSEDQVGTNEKLFF. The complete variable domain, with remaining parts taken from reference TRBV2 and TRBJ1-4, reads EPEVTQTPSHQVTQMGQEVILRCVPISNHLYFYWYRQILGQKVEFLVSFYNNEISEKSEIFDDQFSVERPDGSNFTLKIRSTKLEDSAMYFCASSEDQVGTNEKLFFGSGTQLSVL.

By share, this clonotype counts as medium-sized. The CDR3 nucleotides are TGTGCCAGCAGCTCAGCGGGGGATGACAATGAGCAGTTCTTC. Residues: CASSSAGDDNEQFF. V and J are TRBV11-2 and TRBJ2-1; 8 bases fit TRBD2. After removal of 4 bases from V and 5 bases from J, the junction contained 4 bases not matched to a gene. Germline loops: CDR1 SGHAT, CDR2 FQNNGV. The CDR3 extends over 14 amino acids.

This clonotype rates as medium-sized. This chain connects TRBV25-1 to TRBJ1-5, with 9 nucleotides matching TRBD1. The CDR3 totals 16 residues. The ends lost 2 bases at V and 1 base at J; junction bases unmatched: 3. Looked up from germline, CDR1 is MGHDK and CDR2 is SYGVNS. CDR3 bases: TGTGCCAGCAGTGAAGCCGGGACAGGGAGCAATCAGCCCCAGCATTTT. Amino acids: CASSEAGTGSNQPQHF.

This chain uses TRBV20-1 with TRBJ2-7; the D is unclear. Germline assignment: CDR1 DFQATT and CDR2 SNEGSKA (reference sequence). The CDR3 has 15 amino acids. V gave up 0 bases and J gave up 0 bases, with 12 bases separating them. The CDR3 DNA reads as TGCAGTGCTAGAGACCTCCGGCGGAGCTCCTACGAGCAGTACTTC. The encoded protein is CSARDLRRSSYEQYF.

This clonotype was seen many times. As DNA, the CDR3 is TGTGCCAGTAGTGGGATAGCGGGGGGGATCACAGATACGCAGTATTTT. It codes for CASSGIAGGITDTQYF. The chain links TRBV19 to TRBJ2-3, with 11 bases matching TRBD2. The CDR3 is made up of 16 amino acids. V shed 5 bases and J 2 bases; nucleotides not matched to a gene: 6. Germline loops: CDR1 LNHDA, CDR2 SQIVND (reference sequence).

Ten or more counts support this clonotype. This CDR3 reads CASSWGPLNTEAFF. The CDR3 bases are TGTGCCAGCAGCTGGGGACCGTTGAACACTGAAGCTTTCTTT. This chain uses TRBV5-8 with TRBJ1-1; TRBD1 might be the D (5 bases). From germline, CDR1 is SGHTS and CDR2 YDEGEE. V lost 3 bases to trimming and J lost 0 bases, with 9 bases between them. This CDR3 is 14 amino acids long.

This clonotype was counted between two and nine times. V and J are TRBV27 and TRBJ1-2, with 10 positions matching TRBD1. The CDR3 has 15 residues. CDR1 is MNHEY, CDR2 SMNVEV, per germline (reference sequence). V dropped 7 bases and J dropped 6; count of bases not matched to a gene: 11. This CDR3 reads CASKLTLTGGDGYTF. The CDR3 nucleotides are TGTGCCAGCAAGTTAACCCTGACAGGGGGCGATGGCTACACCTTC.

Judged by abundance, this clonotype is medium-sized. The chain combines TRBV29-1 with TRBJ1-1; maybe TRBD1 (5 bases). V lost 4 bases to trimming and J lost 1 base, with 13 bases between them. The germline V gene encodes CDR1 SQVTM and CDR2 ANQGSEA. The CDR3 sequence is 14 residues long. The CDR3 sequence: CSVGGGRGNTEAFF. For the CDR3, the DNA is TGCAGCGTTGGGGGGGGTCGGGGGAACACTGAAGCTTTCTTT.

By share, this clonotype ranks as medium-sized. This rearrangement joins TRBV6-6 to TRBJ1-1; possibly TRBD1 for D (5 bases). CDR1 is MNHNY and CDR2 is SVGAGI in the germline V gene (reference sequence). This CDR3 is built from 12 residues. V was clipped by 6 bases and J by 4 bases, with 9 bases between them. The CDR3 nucleotides are TGTGCCAGCAGCCATGGGGGCACTGAAGCTTTCTTT. It yields the protein CASSHGGTEAFF.

This clonotype was observed many times. The chain recombines TRBV12-3 or TRBV12-4 with TRBJ1-5; maybe TRBD1 (6 bases). The V end lost 3 bases, the J end lost 0 bases, and 9 bases lay between the germline ends. This CDR3 contains 15 residues. The CDR3 region has the DNA TGTGCCAGCAGTTTGGGAGGGGGTAGCAATCAGCCCCAGCATTTT. Translated: CASSLGGGSNQPQHF.

There are many counts of this clonotype. J is TRBJ2-1 and V is TRBV15; a weak D match, TRBD2 (6 bases). V was shortened by 4 bases and J by 6 bases, with 19 bases between the two germline ends. CDR1 LNHNV and CDR2 YYDKDF come from the germline V gene (reference sequence). CDR3 length equals 16 residues. The CDR3 DNA reads as TGTGCCACCAGCAAGCGAACCGGCGGGGAGCGCAATGAGCAGTTCTTC. Its protein product is CATSKRTGGERNEQFF. Looking up the rest from reference TRBV15 and TRBJ2-1 gives the full variable domain: DAMVIQNPRYQVTQFGKPVTLSCSQTLNHNVMYWYQQKSSQAPKLLFHYYDKDFNNEADTPDNFQSRRPNTSFCFLDIRSPGLGDTAMYLCATSKRTGGERNEQFFGPGTRLTVL.

This clonotype was observed many times. The chain recombines TRBV7-8 with TRBJ2-5, with 7 bases that match TRBD2. The germline CDR1 and CDR2 sequences are SGHVS and FQNEAQ. J was trimmed by 2 bases and V by 7 bases; bases with no gene match: 7. The CDR3 is 14 amino acids. The CDR3 bases are TGTGCCAGCAAACTTAGGGGACTACAAGAGACCCAGTACTTC. It yields the protein CASKLRGLQETQYF.

This clonotype was detected ten times or more. The rearrangement links TRBV3-1 to TRBJ1-2, with TRBD1 as a possible D gene (6 bases). This CDR3 spans 12 amino acids. V lost 10 bases and J 3 bases, leaving 12 bases between the germline ends. Germline CDR1 LGHDT, CDR2 YNNKEL (reference sequence). This CDR3 reads CATRDNYYGYTF. CDR3 coding DNA: TGTGCCACCCGGGACAATTACTATGGCTACACCTTC.

This clonotype has ten or more counts. This rearrangement joins TRBV5-6 to TRBJ2-2; D unclear. The germline CDR1 and CDR2 sequences are SGHDT and YYEEEE. Trimming removed 1 base from V and 4 bases from J, with 8 bases in between. This CDR3 region has 14 residues. CDR3: CASSLRGLTGELFF. For the CDR3, the DNA is TGTGCCAGCAGCTTGAGAGGTCTCACCGGGGAGCTGTTTTTT.